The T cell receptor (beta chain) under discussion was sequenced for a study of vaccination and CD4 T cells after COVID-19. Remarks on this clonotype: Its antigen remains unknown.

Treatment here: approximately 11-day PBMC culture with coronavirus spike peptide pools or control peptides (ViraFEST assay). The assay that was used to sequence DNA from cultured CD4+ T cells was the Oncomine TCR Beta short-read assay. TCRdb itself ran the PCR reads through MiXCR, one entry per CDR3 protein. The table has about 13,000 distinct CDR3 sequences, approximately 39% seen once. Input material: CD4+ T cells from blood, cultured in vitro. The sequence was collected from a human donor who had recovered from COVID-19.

The CDR3 reads CASSGTGGWTEAFF. CDR3 DNA sequence: TGCGCCAGCAGTGGGACAGGGGGGTGGACTGAAGCTTTCTTT. The V and J genes are TRBV10-2 and TRBJ1-1; 10 bases are a match to TRBD1. Germline assignment: CDR1 WSHSY and CDR2 SAAADI. This CDR3 is built from 14 residues. Germline trimming cut 4 bases from V and 5 bases from J; bases unmatched to any gene: 4.